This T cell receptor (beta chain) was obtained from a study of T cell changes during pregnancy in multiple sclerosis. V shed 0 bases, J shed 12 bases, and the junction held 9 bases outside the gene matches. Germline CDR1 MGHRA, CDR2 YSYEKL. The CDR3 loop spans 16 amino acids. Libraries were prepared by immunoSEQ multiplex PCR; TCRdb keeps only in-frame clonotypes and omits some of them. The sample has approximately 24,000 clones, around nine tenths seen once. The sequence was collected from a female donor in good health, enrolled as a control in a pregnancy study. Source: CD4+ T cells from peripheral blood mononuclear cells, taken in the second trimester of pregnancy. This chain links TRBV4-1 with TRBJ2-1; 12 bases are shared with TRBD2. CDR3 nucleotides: TGCGCCAGCAGCCAAGAACGACTAGCGGGAGCCTCCGGGCAGTTCTTC. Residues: CASSQERLAGASGQFF.